The following is a T cell receptor beta chain sequence with its context. This sample is drawn from a study of response to subunit inactivated influenza vaccine. The V segment lost 6 bases and the J segment 4 bases; nucleotides outside the gene matches: 4. This CDR3 region has 14 residues. TCRdb used MiXCR to reprocess the RT-PCR reads, holding one entry per CDR3 protein. The profile shows hundreds of thousands of distinct CDR3 sequences, around 16% of them singletons. Sequencing was performed on PBMCs from blood, taken 11 to 12 days after vaccination. The receptor was derived from a man aged 50 to 60 who received an inactivated influenza vaccine. The gene calls are TRBV12-3 or TRBV12-4 and TRBJ2-3; 10 nucleotides agree with TRBD2. The CDR3 nucleotides are TGTGCCAGCAGGGCCGGGACTAGCGCAGATACGCAGTATTTT. It specifies CASRAGTSADTQYF.